The clone carrying this T cell receptor (beta chain) was seen many times. No antigen is known for it. The sample providers were healthy Caucasian people from Russia, aged roughly 6 to 90. Total RNA amounts of at least 6 micrograms were extracted per sample. The entry originates in a study of blood T cells in healthy people across ages. Per germline, CDR1 MGHDK and CDR2 SYGVNS. V lost 6 bases to trimming and J lost 1 base; unmatched junction nucleotides: 0. The CDR3 has 14 residues. Study results and caveats: Diversity was higher, and naive CD4+ cells more numerous, in long-lived donors than in aged donors.

Together with a sample-barcoded 5' primer, a J-beta primer mix was included in a second PCR lasting about 7 to 12 cycles. Per sample, CDR3-containing paired-end reads numbered at least 2.5 million. TCRdb re-called the 5' RACE reads with MiXCR, one entry per CDR3 protein. The sample contains roughly 570,000 distinct CDR3 sequences, 27% of which appear only once. The V gene is TRBV25-1, the J gene TRBJ1-1, with 12 bases matching TRBD1. The TCR was taken from an older woman in good health. The sequencing sample was made of blood. The CDR3 loop reads CASRGQGANTEAFF. CDR3 sequence (DNA): TGTGCCAGCAGGGGACAGGGGGCGAACACTGAAGCTTTCTTT.